Described below is a single TCR beta chain sequence and its context. What it binds is not known. Autoimmune disease history or systemic immunosuppression disqualified patients. CDR1 SGHVS and CDR2 FQNEAQ come from the germline V gene. This CDR3 has 16 residues. V shed 3 bases and J 4 bases; nucleotides not matched to a gene: 6. This entry comes from a study of OX40 agonist ivuxolimab in advanced cancers. General observations from the study: Several nonresponders also turned out to have low normalized T-cell clonal expansion.

Sequencing was performed with immunoSEQ multiplex PCR; in TCRdb, only in-frame clones are kept and a portion is missing. The sample contains more than 55,000 clones, roughly 88% of which appear only once. The sequence was obtained from an adult with an advanced solid tumor such as melanoma, head and neck, liver or kidney cancer. The sequenced sample was CD4+ or CD8+ T cells sorted from blood, obtained in a trial of the OX40 agonist ivuxolimab. V gene TRBV7-8 combines with J gene TRBJ2-1; 10 bases line up with TRBD2. The DNA of the CDR3 is TGTGCCAGCAGCTTGCGTACTAGCGGGACGTACAATGAGCAGTTCTTC. Translating it yields CASSLRTSGTYNEQFF. Full variable domain (outside the CDR3, taken from reference TRBV7-8 and TRBJ2-1): GAGVSQSPRYKVAKRGQDVALRCDPISGHVSLFWYQQALGQGPEFLTYFQNEAQLDKSGLPSDRFFAERPEGSVSTLKIQRTQQEDSAVYLCASSLRTSGTYNEQFFGPGTRLTVL.